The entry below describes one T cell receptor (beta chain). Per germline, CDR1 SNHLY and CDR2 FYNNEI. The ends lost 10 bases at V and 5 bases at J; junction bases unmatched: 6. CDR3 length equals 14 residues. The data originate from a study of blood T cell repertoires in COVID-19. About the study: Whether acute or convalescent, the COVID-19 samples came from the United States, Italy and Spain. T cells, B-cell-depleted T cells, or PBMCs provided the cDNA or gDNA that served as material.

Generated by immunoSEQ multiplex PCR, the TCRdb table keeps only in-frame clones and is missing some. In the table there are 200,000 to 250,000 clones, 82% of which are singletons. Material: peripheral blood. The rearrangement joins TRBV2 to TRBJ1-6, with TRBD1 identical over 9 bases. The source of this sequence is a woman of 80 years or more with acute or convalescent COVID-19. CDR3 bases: TGTGCCACCGGGACAGGGCGGCATAATTCACCCCTCCACTTT. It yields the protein CATGTGRHNSPLHF.